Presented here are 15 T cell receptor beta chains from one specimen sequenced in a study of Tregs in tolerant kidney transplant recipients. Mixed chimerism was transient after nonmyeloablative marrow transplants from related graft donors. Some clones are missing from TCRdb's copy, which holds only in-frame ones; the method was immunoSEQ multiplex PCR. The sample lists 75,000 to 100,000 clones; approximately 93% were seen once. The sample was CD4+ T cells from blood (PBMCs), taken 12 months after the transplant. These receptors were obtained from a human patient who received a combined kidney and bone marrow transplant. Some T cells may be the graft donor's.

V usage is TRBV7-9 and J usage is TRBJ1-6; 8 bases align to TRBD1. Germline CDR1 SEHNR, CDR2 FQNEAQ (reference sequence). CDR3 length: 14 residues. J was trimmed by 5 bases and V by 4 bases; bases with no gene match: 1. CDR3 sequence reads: CASSSGGDNSPLHF. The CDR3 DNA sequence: TGTGCCAGCAGCTCAGGGGGCGATAATTCACCCCTCCACTTT.

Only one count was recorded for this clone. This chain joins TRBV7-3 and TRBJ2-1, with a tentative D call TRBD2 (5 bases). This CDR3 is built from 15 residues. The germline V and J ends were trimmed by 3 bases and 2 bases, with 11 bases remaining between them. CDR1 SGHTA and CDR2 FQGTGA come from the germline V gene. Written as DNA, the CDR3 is TGTGCCAGCAGCTTTTCCCCCGGGACCTACAATGAGCAGTTCTTC. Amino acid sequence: CASSFSPGTYNEQFF.

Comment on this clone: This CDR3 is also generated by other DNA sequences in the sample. CDR3 protein: CASSLGAGGGETQYF. DNA of the CDR3: TGCGCCAGCAGCTTGGGGGCAGGGGGCGGTGAGACCCAGTACTTC. This chain joins TRBV5-1 and TRBJ2-5, with TRBD1 identical over 8 bases. The CDR3 is 15 amino acids. V lost 0 bases, J lost 5 bases, and 6 bases stayed unmatched. Germline V gene lookup returns CDR1 SGHRS and CDR2 YFSETQ.

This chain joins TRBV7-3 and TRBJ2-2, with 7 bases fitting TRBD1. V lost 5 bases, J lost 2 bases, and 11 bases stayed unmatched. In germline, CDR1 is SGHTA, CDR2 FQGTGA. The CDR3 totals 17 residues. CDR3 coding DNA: TGTGCCAGCAGCCCGAGGCGGACAGGCGACAACACCGGGGAGCTGTTTTTT. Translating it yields CASSPRRTGDNTGELFF.

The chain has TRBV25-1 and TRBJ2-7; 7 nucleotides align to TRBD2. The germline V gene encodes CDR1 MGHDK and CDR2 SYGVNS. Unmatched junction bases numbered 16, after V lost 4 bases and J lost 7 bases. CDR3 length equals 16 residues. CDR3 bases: TGTGCCAGCAGTGCGTGGGGGGGAACCTCTACGGGGGAGCAGTACTTC. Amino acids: CASSAWGGTSTGEQYF.

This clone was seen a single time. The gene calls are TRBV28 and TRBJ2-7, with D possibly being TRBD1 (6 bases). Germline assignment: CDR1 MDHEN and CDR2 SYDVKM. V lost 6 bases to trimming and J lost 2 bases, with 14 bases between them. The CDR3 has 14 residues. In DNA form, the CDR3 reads TGTGCCAGCAGAGCAGAGAACAGGGCCTACGAGCAGTACTTC. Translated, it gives CASRAENRAYEQYF.

CDR3 loop: CASSAPYLAGVTDTQYF. DNA of the CDR3: TGTGCCAGCAGCGCCCCCTATTTAGCGGGGGTCACAGATACGCAGTATTTT. The chain employs TRBV9 and TRBJ2-3; 9 bases agree with TRBD2. The J segment lost 2 bases and the V segment lost 3 bases, leaving 10 bases of the junction unmatched. Germline-derived CDR1 and CDR2 are SGDLS and YYNGEE. The CDR3 is made up of 17 amino acids.

The CDR3 DNA reads as TGCGCCAGCAGCCAAGACGGTTATGGCTACACCTTC. This sequence encodes CASSQDGYGYTF. This sequence joins TRBV4-3 and TRBJ1-2, with D unclear. The CDR3 is made up of 12 amino acids. Trimming left V 0 bases short and J 5 bases short, with 4 bases between. Germline CDR1 and CDR2: LGHNA and YSLEER.

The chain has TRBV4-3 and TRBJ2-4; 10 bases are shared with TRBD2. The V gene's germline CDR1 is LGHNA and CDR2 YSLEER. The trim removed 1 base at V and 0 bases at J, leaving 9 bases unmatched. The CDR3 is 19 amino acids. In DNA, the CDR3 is TGCGCCAGCAGCCAAGGGTTCAGCGGGAGGGCCCTAGCCAAAAACATTCAGTACTTC. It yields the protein CASSQGFSGRALAKNIQYF.

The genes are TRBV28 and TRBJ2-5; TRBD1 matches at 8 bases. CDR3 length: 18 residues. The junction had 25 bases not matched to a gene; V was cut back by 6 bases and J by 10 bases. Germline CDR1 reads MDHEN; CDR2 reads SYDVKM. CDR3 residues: CASSETTLGQGLLWGQYF. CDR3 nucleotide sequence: TGTGCCAGCAGCGAAACCACTCTAGGACAGGGCCTATTGTGGGGCCAGTACTTC.

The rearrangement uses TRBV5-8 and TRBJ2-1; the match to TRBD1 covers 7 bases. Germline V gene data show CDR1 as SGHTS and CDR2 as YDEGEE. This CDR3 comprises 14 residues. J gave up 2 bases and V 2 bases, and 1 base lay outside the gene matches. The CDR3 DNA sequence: TGTGCCAGCAGCTTTGGGACAGCCTACAATGAGCAGTTCTTC. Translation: CASSFGTAYNEQFF.

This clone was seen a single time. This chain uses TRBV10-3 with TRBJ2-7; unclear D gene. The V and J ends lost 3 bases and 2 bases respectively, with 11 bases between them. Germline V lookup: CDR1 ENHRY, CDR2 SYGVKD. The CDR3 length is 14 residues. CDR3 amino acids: CAISDPTLTYEQYF. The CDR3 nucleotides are TGTGCCATCAGTGACCCGACACTTACCTACGAGCAGTACTTC.

The CDR3, as DNA: TGCGCCAGCAGCAAGGGACAGGACTACGAGCAGTACTTC. Translating gives CASSKGQDYEQYF. The rearrangement uses TRBV5-1 and TRBJ2-7; 8 bases are a match to TRBD1. Germline V gives CDR1 SGHRS, CDR2 YFSETQ. The CDR3 is 13 amino acids. V lost 4 bases to trimming and J lost 3 bases; unmatched junction nucleotides: 3.

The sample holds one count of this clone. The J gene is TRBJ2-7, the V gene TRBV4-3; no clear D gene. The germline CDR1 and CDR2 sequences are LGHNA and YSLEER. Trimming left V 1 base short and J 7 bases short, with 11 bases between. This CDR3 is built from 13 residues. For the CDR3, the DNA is TGCGCCAGCAGCCAAGGGGCAGAATTTGAGCAGTACTTC. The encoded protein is CASSQGAEFEQYF.

CDR3: CASSQDVAGGPTDTQYF. CDR3 DNA sequence: TGTGCCAGCAGCCAAGATGTAGCGGGAGGGCCCACAGATACGCAGTATTTT. V and J are TRBV14 and TRBJ2-3; 11 nucleotides line up with TRBD2. The V segment lost 0 bases and the J segment 2 bases; nucleotides outside the gene matches: 4. Germline V gives CDR1 SGHDN, CDR2 FVKESK. The CDR3 contains 17 residues.